The rows below give T cell receptor beta chains drawn from one sample of a study of blood T cell repertoires in COVID-19. Produced via immunoSEQ multiplex PCR; TCRdb's table is partial and in-frame only. Here the sample spans roughly 140,000 clones, about 80% being singletons. The material sequenced was peripheral blood. Every receptor here comes from a human donor in a cohort sampled during active COVID-19. Both conserved end residues are part of each CDR3. Fields, in order: CDR3 length, J gene, clone size, D gene, V gene, CDR3 protein, CDR3 DNA. D genes are given only for firm matches. Clone sizes are given selectively: once, few, many, or a class where the clone is expanded.

len: 16; j_gene: TRBJ1-6; abundance: -; d_gene: -; v_gene: TRBV7-9; CDR3aa: CASSQTQGLGNSPLHF; CDR3nt: TGTGCCAGCAGCCAAACCCAGGGGCTGGGAAATTCACCCCTCCACTTT
len: 14; j_gene: TRBJ1-4; abundance: few; d_gene: -; v_gene: TRBV7-2; CDR3aa: CASSLGAPYEKLFF; CDR3nt: TGTGCCAGCAGCTTAGGGGCTCCTTATGAAAAACTGTTTTTT
len: 15; j_gene: TRBJ1-2; abundance: -; d_gene: -; v_gene: TRBV4-2; CDR3aa: CASLPNPGYDYGYTF; CDR3nt: TGTGCCAGTCTGCCAAACCCAGGGTATGACTATGGCTACACCTTC
len: 15; j_gene: TRBJ2-1; abundance: -; d_gene: TRBD2; v_gene: TRBV28; CDR3aa: CASRLAGGVDNEQFF; CDR3nt: TGTGCCAGCCGACTAGCGGGGGGGGTTGACAATGAGCAGTTCTTC
len: 16; j_gene: TRBJ2-2; abundance: -; d_gene: TRBD1; v_gene: TRBV7-2; CDR3aa: CASSLVQGARTGELFF; CDR3nt: TGTGCCAGCAGCTTAGTTCAGGGGGCGAGGACCGGGGAGCTGTTTTTT
len: 10; j_gene: TRBJ1-2; abundance: -; d_gene: -; v_gene: TRBV28; CDR3aa: CASKRDGYTF; CDR3nt: TGTGCCAGCAAGAGGGATGGCTACACCTTC
len: 16; j_gene: TRBJ1-2; abundance: -; d_gene: -; v_gene: TRBV4-3; CDR3aa: CASSPVAGQNFYGYTF; CDR3nt: TGCGCCAGCAGCCCCGTAGCCGGACAGAACTTCTATGGCTACACCTTC
len: 16; j_gene: TRBJ2-5; abundance: -; d_gene: TRBD2; v_gene: TRBV4-3; CDR3aa: CASSQALAGAGETQYF; CDR3nt: TGCGCCAGCAGCCAAGCACTAGCGGGGGCCGGGGAGACCCAGTACTTC
len: 15; j_gene: TRBJ2-1; abundance: -; d_gene: TRBD1; v_gene: TRBV6-4; CDR3aa: CASSVDRGFANEQFF; CDR3nt: TGTGCCAGCAGCGTTGACAGGGGATTCGCGAATGAGCAGTTCTTC
len: 16; j_gene: TRBJ1-3; abundance: -; d_gene: -; v_gene: TRBV9; CDR3aa: CASSVNLQGAGNTIYF; CDR3nt: TGTGCCAGCAGCGTGAACTTACAGGGAGCTGGAAACACCATATATTTT
len: 15; j_gene: TRBJ2-2; abundance: -; d_gene: -; v_gene: TRBV6-5; CDR3aa: CASSIDKVFPGELFF; CDR3nt: TGTGCCAGCAGTATAGACAAAGTATTCCCCGGGGAGCTGTTTTTT
len: 13; j_gene: TRBJ1-2; abundance: -; d_gene: -; v_gene: TRBV18; CDR3aa: CASSLFGSEGYTF; CDR3nt: TGTGCCAGCTCACTTTTCGGGTCCGAGGGCTACACCTTC
len: 14; j_gene: TRBJ2-7; abundance: few; d_gene: TRBD1; v_gene: TRBV7-9; CDR3aa: CAIPGLQGASEQYF; CDR3nt: TGTGCCATCCCGGGGCTTCAGGGGGCCAGCGAGCAGTACTTC
len: 14; j_gene: TRBJ1-1; abundance: -; d_gene: TRBD1; v_gene: TRBV9; CDR3aa: CASSAGQVNTEAFF; CDR3nt: TGTGCCAGCAGCGCGGGACAGGTGAACACTGAAGCTTTCTTT
len: 18; j_gene: TRBJ2-1; abundance: -; d_gene: -; v_gene: TRBV29-1; CDR3aa: CSVRQDESLRGSYNEQFF; CDR3nt: TGCAGCGTTCGACAGGATGAATCATTGAGGGGGTCCTACAATGAGCAGTTCTTC
len: 15; j_gene: TRBJ1-1; abundance: -; d_gene: -; v_gene: TRBV7-9; CDR3aa: CASSPPRGGNTEAFF; CDR3nt: TGTGCCAGCAGCCCCCCTAGAGGGGGGAACACTGAAGCTTTCTTT
len: 17; j_gene: TRBJ1-3; abundance: -; d_gene: TRBD1; v_gene: TRBV7-2; CDR3aa: CASSLEQGFPSGNTIYF; CDR3nt: TGTGCCAGCAGCTTAGAACAGGGGTTCCCCTCTGGAAACACCATATATTTT
len: 20; j_gene: TRBJ1-4; abundance: -; d_gene: -; v_gene: TRBV6-4; CDR3aa: CASSGLSTAGTVVTNEKLFF; CDR3nt: TGTGCCAGCAGTGGCCTTTCAACTGCCGGGACTGTTGTAACTAATGAAAAACTGTTTTTT
len: 16; j_gene: TRBJ2-7; abundance: medium-sized; d_gene: TRBD2; v_gene: TRBV5-5; CDR3aa: CASSWGLDFYSYEQYF; CDR3nt: TGTGCCAGCAGCTGGGGACTAGATTTTTACTCCTACGAGCAGTACTTC
len: 14; j_gene: TRBJ1-2; abundance: -; d_gene: -; v_gene: TRBV6-5; CDR3aa: CASSGGGGNYGYTF; CDR3nt: TGTGCCAGCAGCGGAGGGGGGGGCAACTATGGCTACACCTTC
len: 14; j_gene: TRBJ1-5; abundance: -; d_gene: -; v_gene: TRBV18; CDR3aa: CASSPLVEVEPQHF; CDR3nt: TGTGCCAGCTCACCACTGGTCGAGGTAGAGCCCCAGCATTTT
len: 13; j_gene: TRBJ1-1; abundance: -; d_gene: -; v_gene: TRBV6-5; CDR3aa: CATSMGGVLGAFF; CDR3nt: TGTGCCACCTCAATGGGGGGGGTTCTGGGAGCTTTCTTT
len: 15; j_gene: TRBJ2-2; abundance: -; d_gene: TRBD1; v_gene: TRBV7-9; CDR3aa: CASSLRVGGAGELFF; CDR3nt: TGTGCCAGCAGCCTGCGGGTAGGGGGCGCCGGGGAGCTGTTTTTT
len: 12; j_gene: TRBJ2-7; abundance: -; d_gene: -; v_gene: TRBV6-5; CDR3aa: CASRASSYEQYF; CDR3nt: TGTGCCAGCAGGGCAAGTTCCTACGAGCAGTACTTC
len: 15; j_gene: TRBJ2-7; abundance: -; d_gene: -; v_gene: TRBV5-4; CDR3aa: CASSLPTPRGNEQYF; CDR3nt: TGTGCCAGCAGCTTGCCGACCCCTAGGGGCAACGAGCAGTACTTC
len: 15; j_gene: TRBJ2-5; abundance: few; d_gene: -; v_gene: TRBV4-2; CDR3aa: CASSQGGPSQETQYF; CDR3nt: TGTGCCAGCAGCCAAGGGGGGCCTTCCCAAGAGACCCAGTACTTC
len: 16; j_gene: TRBJ2-4; abundance: -; d_gene: -; v_gene: TRBV4-1; CDR3aa: CASSQGPLGAKNIQYF; CDR3nt: TGCGCCAGCAGCCAAGGGCCCCTCGGGGCCAAAAACATTCAGTACTTC
len: 14; j_gene: TRBJ2-7; abundance: -; d_gene: TRBD1; v_gene: TRBV5-1; CDR3aa: CASSLGDRGVEQYF; CDR3nt: TGCGCCAGCAGCTTGGGGGACAGGGGTGTCGAGCAGTACTTC
len: 15; j_gene: TRBJ2-3; abundance: -; d_gene: -; v_gene: TRBV5-4; CDR3aa: CASESAGLDTDTQYF; CDR3nt: TGTGCCAGCGAATCGGCGGGACTCGATACAGATACGCAGTATTTT
len: 13; j_gene: TRBJ1-1; abundance: -; d_gene: TRBD1; v_gene: TRBV3-1/TRBV3-2; CDR3aa: CASSPQGDTEAFF; CDR3nt: TGTGCCAGCAGCCCACAGGGGGACACTGAAGCTTTCTTT
len: 16; j_gene: TRBJ1-1; abundance: -; d_gene: TRBD1; v_gene: TRBV27; CDR3aa: CASSFATRGRFTEAFF; CDR3nt: TGTGCCAGCAGTTTCGCGACCAGGGGGAGGTTCACTGAAGCTTTCTTT